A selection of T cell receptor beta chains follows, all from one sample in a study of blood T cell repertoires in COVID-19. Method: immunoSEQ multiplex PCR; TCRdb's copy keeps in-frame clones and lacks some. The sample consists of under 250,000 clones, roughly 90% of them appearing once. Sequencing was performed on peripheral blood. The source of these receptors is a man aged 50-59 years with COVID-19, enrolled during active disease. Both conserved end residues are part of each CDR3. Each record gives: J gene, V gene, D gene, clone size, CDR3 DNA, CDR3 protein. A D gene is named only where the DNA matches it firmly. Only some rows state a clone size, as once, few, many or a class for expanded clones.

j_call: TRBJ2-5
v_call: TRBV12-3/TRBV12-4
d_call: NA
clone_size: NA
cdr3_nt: TGTGCCAGCAGTTTCGGTAGCGAAGAGACCCAGTACTTC
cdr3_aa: CASSFGSEETQYF

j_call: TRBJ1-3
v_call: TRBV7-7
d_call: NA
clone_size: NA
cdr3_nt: TGTGCCAGCAGCTTAGCTGCGGGGTATGGAAACACCATATATTTT
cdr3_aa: CASSLAAGYGNTIYF

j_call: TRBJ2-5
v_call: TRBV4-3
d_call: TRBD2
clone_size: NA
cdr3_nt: TGCGCCAGCAGCCAAGAGTTAGAGCGGGGGCACCCGACATCACAAGAGACCCAGTACTTC
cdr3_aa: CASSQELERGHPTSQETQYF

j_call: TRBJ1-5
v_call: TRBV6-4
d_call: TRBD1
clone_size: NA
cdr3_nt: TGTGCCAGCAGTGACTCGAAGCCCGCCACCGGGACAGGGGGCGCGGTTCAGCCCCAGCATTTT
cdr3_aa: CASSDSKPATGTGGAVQPQHF

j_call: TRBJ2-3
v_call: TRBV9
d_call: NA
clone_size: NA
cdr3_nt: TGTGCCAGCAGCGGGACAACCTCAGATACGCAGTATTTT
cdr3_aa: CASSGTTSDTQYF

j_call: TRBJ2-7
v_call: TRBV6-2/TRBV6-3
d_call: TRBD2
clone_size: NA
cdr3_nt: TGTGCCAGCAGTTACACCCCCGGGACTAGCGGCTACGAGCAGTACTTC
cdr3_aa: CASSYTPGTSGYEQYF

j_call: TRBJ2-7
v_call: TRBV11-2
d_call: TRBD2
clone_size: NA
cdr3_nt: TGTGCCAGCAGCTCCACCGATAGCGGGGGGGCAGGAGAGCAGTACTTC
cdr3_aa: CASSSTDSGGAGEQYF

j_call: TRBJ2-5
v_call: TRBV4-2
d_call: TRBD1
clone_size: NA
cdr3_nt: TGTGCCAGCAGCCAAGGACTGCCCCAGGGGGCCCAGTACTTC
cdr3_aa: CASSQGLPQGAQYF

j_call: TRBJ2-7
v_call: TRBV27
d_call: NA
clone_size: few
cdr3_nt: TGTGCCAGCAGTCCATTAGGGGAGGAAGACGAGCAGTACTTC
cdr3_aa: CASSPLGEEDEQYF

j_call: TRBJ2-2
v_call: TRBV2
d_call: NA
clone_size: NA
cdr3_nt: TGTGCCAGCAGTCGAGAGAGGACCGGGGAGCTGTTTTTT
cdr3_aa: CASSRERTGELFF

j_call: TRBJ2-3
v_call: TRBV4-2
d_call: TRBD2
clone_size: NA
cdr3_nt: TGTGCCAGCAGCCAAGGAATAGCGGGGGGCCTAACAGGCCCGCCAGATACGCAGTATTTT
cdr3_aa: CASSQGIAGGLTGPPDTQYF

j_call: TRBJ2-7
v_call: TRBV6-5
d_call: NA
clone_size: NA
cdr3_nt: TGTGCCAGCAGTTACACCAGCCGGGGGGCCCACGAGCAGTACTTC
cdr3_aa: CASSYTSRGAHEQYF

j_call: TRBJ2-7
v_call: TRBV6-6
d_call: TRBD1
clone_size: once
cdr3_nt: TGTGCCACAAGGACAGGGATTTACGAGCAGTACTTC
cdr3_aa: CATRTGIYEQYF

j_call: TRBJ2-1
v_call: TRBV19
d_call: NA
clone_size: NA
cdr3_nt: TGTGCCAGTAGTTTCAGGGGCGGTGGGCAGTTCTTC
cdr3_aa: CASSFRGGGQFF

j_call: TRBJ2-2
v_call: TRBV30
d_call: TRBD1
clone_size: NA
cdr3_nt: TGTGCCCACGGGACAGGGAGCCGCACCGGGGAGCTGTTTTTT
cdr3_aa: CAHGTGSRTGELFF

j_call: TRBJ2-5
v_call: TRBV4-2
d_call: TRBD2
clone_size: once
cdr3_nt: TGTGCCAGCAGCCAAGGGGATCAAGGGACTAACCAAGAGACCCAGTACTTC
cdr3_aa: CASSQGDQGTNQETQYF

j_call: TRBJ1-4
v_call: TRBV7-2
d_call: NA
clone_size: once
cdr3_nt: TGTGCCAGCAGCTTACAATCAGGAGAGGGTGAAAAACTGTTTTTT
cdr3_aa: CASSLQSGEGEKLFF

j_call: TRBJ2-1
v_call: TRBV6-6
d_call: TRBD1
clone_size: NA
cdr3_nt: TGTGCCAGCAGTTACGGGACAGGGGTGGCGGATGAGCAGTTCTTC
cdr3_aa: CASSYGTGVADEQFF

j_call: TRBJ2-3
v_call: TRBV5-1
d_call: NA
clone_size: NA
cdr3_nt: TGCGCCAGCAGCTACTGGCGGGAGAGGGGGGATACGCAGTATTTT
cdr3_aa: CASSYWRERGDTQYF

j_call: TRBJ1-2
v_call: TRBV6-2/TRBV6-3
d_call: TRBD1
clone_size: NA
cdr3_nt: TGTGCCAGCAGTTTGGGACAGGGAGGCGGCTACACCTTC
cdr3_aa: CASSLGQGGGYTF

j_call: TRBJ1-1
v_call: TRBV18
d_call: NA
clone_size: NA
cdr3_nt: TGTGCCAGCTCACAACAGGACGGCACTGAAGCTTTCTTT
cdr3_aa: CASSQQDGTEAFF

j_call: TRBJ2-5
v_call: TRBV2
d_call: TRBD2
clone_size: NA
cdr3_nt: TGTGCCAGCAGGAGGCTGACTAGCGGGGGATACCAAGAGACCCAGTACTTC
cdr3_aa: CASRRLTSGGYQETQYF

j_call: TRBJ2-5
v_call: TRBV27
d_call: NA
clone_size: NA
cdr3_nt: TGTGCCAGCAGTTCCCTGCTGGCATCATCCCAGTACTTC
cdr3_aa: CASSSLLASSQYF

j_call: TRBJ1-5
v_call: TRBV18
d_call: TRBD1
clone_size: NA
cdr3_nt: TGTGCCAGCTCACAACAGGGGACCAATCAGCCCCAGCATTTT
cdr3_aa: CASSQQGTNQPQHF

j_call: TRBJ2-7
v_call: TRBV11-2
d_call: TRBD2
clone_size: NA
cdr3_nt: TGTGCCAGCAGCCCTAGTTGGCCAGGACTAGCTTTTGAGCAGTACTTC
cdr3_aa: CASSPSWPGLAFEQYF

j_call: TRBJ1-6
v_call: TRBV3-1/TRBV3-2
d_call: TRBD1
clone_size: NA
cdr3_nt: TGTGCCAGCAGCCAAGATTCAGGACAGGGGAGAATTTCACCCCTCCACTTT
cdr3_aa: CASSQDSGQGRISPLHF

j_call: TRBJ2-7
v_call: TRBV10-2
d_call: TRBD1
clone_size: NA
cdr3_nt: TGCGCCAGCAGGGAACCCGGGACAGGAGCCTACGAGCAGTACTTC
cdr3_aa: CASREPGTGAYEQYF

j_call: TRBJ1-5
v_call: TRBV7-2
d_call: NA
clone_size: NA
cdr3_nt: TGTGCCAGCAGCTTAGTCTCAGGGAGCAATCAGCCCCAGCATTTT
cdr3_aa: CASSLVSGSNQPQHF

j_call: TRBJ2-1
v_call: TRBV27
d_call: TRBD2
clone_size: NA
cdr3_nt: TGTGCCAGCAGTTTTACGGTAGGGACTAGCGGGAGTCTCAGGATCTTC
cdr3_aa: CASSFTVGTSGSLRIF

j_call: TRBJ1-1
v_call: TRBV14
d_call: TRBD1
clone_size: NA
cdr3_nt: TGTGCCAGCAGCCTTACAGGGGGCACTGAAGCTTTCTTT
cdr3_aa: CASSLTGGTEAFF

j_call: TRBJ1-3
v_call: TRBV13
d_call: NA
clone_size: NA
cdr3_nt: TGTGCCAGCAGCTTATCCGCACTCTCTGGAAACACCATATATTTT
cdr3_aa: CASSLSALSGNTIYF

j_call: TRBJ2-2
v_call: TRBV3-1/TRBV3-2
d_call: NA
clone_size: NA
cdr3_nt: TGTGCCAGCAGCCAAATAACCGGGGAGCTGTTTTTT
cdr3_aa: CASSQITGELFF

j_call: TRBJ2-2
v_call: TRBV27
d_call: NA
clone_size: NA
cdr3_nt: TGTGCCAGCAGTTCAAGGAGGTCCGGGGAGCTGTTTTTT
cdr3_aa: CASSSRRSGELFF

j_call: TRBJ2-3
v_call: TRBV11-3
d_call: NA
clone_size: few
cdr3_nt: TGTGCCAGCAGCTTAGGGCAGAACACAGATACGCAGTATTTT
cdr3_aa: CASSLGQNTDTQYF

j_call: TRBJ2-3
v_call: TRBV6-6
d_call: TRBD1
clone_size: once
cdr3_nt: TGTGCCAGCAGACAGGGGTCTGTAGATACGCAGTATTTT
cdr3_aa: CASRQGSVDTQYF

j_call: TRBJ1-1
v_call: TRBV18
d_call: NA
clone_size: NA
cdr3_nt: TGTGCCAGCTCACAAGGGAGGCTCAACAATATGAACACTGAAGCTTTCTTT
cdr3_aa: CASSQGRLNNMNTEAFF

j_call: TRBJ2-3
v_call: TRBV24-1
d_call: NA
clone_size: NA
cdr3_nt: TGTGCCACCAGTGCCTCCGGTACGCAGTATTTT
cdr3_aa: CATSASGTQYF

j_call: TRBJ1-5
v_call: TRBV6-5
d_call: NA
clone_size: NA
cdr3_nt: TGTGCCAGCAGGGGGGGAGGGGTTCAGCCCCAGCATTTT
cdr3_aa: CASRGGGVQPQHF

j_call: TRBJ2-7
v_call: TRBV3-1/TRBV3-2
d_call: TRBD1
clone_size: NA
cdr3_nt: TGTGCCAGCAGCCAAGGGACAGGGCTAGGGCAGTACTTC
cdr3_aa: CASSQGTGLGQYF

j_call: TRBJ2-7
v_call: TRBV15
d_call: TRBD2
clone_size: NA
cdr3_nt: TGTGCCACCAGCACATCCTCTCTAGCGGGGGCTCGCGAGCAGTACTTC
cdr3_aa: CATSTSSLAGAREQYF

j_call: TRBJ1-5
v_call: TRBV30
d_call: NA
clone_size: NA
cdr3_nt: TGTGCCTGGACTCGGCAGGGGTCGGCCCAGCCCCAGCATTTT
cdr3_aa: CAWTRQGSAQPQHF

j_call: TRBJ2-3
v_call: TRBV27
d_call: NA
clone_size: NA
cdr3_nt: TGTGCCAGCAGTTTGGGGCTCTCCGGCACAGATACGCAGTATTTT
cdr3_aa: CASSLGLSGTDTQYF

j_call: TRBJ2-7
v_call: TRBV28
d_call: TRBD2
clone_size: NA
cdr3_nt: TGTGCCAGCAGTTTACAAGGGACTAGCGGTTCCTACGAGCAGTACTTC
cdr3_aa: CASSLQGTSGSYEQYF

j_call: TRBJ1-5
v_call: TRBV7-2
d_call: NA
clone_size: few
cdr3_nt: TGTGCCAGCAGCTTAGCGGGAGGCAATCAGCCCCAGCATTTT
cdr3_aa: CASSLAGGNQPQHF

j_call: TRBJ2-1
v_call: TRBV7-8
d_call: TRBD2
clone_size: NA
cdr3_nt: TGTGCCAGCAGCTTATTATTAGGGACTAGCGGGAGCGATGATGAGCAGTTCTTC
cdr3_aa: CASSLLLGTSGSDDEQFF

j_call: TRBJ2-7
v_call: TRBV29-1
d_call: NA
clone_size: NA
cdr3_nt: TGCAGCGTTGTCTGGGCACCCACTACAGGGGAGCAGTACTTC
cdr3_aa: CSVVWAPTTGEQYF

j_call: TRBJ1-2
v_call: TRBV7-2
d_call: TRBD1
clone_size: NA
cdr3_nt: TGTGCCAGCAGCTTAAGGGAAGGACAGGAAGGATTTTTCTATGGCTACACCTTC
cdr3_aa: CASSLREGQEGFFYGYTF

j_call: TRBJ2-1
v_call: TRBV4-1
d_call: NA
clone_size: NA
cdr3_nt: TGCGCCAGCAGCGCCCCCACAGAATACAATGAGCAGTTCTTC
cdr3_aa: CASSAPTEYNEQFF

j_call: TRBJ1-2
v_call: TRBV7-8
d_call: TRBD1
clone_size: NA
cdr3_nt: TGTGCCAGCAGCCCCGACAGGGTTCGCTATGGCTACACCTTC
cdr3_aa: CASSPDRVRYGYTF